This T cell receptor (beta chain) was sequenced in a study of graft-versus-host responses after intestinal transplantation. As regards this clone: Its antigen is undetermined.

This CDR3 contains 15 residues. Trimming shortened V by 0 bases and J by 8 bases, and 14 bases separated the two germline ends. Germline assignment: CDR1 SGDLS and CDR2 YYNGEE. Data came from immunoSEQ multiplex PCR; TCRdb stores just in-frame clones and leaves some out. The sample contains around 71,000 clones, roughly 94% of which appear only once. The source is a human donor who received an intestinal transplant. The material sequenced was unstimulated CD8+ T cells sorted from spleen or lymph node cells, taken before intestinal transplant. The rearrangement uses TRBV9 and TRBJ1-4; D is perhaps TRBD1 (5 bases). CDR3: CASSVEGRRGEKLFF. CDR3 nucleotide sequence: TGTGCCAGCAGCGTAGAAGGGCGGCGGGGGGAAAAACTGTTTTTT.